This T cell receptor (beta chain) was sequenced for a study of T cells in Graves' hyperthyroidism and ophthalmopathy. Amplification yielded TCR beta CDR3 regions, with RNA transcripts as the source. Researchers ran a first-round RT-PCR on the TCR CDR3 using the HTBI primer set. TCRdb called the multiplex PCR reads again in MiXCR, with one record for every CDR3 protein. The data contain 700,000 to 850,000 distinct CDR3 sequences, approximately 40% of them singletons. This clonotype was seen a single time. Its specificity is unknown. With a much larger clone just one base away, this may be a read error. General observations from the study: From stable hyperthyroidism, ophthalmopathy was separated by a 13 V-J model.

The CDR3 runs to 15 residues. V lost 5 bases and J lost 2, with 10 bases in between. Germline assignment: CDR1 SNHLY and CDR2 FYNNEI. Graves' hyperthyroidism is called stable when ophthalmopathy does not progress within 18 months. Patients between 18 and 65 years old had hyperthyroidism, newly diagnosed and lasting under 2 months. The sequence was obtained from a woman in her thirties or forties with Graves' hyperthyroidism. Sequencing was done on a sample of blood. The V call is TRBV2, the J call TRBJ2-6; unclear D gene. The CDR3 loop is CASSPSFPGANVLTF. CDR3 in DNA: TGTGCCAGCAGTCCCTCTTTCCCTGGGGCCAACGTCCTGACTTTC.